The 14 T cell receptor beta chains given below trace back to one sample, sequenced in a study of blood T cells in healthy people across ages. PCR was performed a second time for about 6 to 12 cycles using a sample-barcoded 5' primer and a J-beta primer mix. Via MiXCR, TCRdb re-called the 5' RACE reads, giving one row per CDR3 protein. The repertoire includes about 1,500,000 distinct CDR3 sequences, 28% of them detected once, and more than 6% sits in the top ten. The material sequenced was blood. All receptors come from a woman under 40 in good health.

This clonotype was recorded many times. V is TRBV20-1 and J is TRBJ2-3; D ambiguous. CDR3 length: 14 amino acids. The germline V and J ends were trimmed by 1 base and 0 bases, with 8 bases remaining between them. Looked up from germline, CDR1 is DFQATT and CDR2 is SNEGSKA (reference sequence). DNA of the CDR3: TGCAGTGCTAGAGTTGTAACTAGCACAGATACGCAGTATTTT. It encodes CSARVVTSTDTQYF.

This chain joins TRBV28 and TRBJ2-5; 8 bases align to TRBD1. There are 14 residues in the CDR3. CDR1 and CDR2 from the germline V gene are MDHEN and SYDVKM. J was trimmed by 4 bases and V by 3 bases; bases with no gene match: 4. CDR3 in DNA: TGTGCCAGCAGTTTGAACAGGGGGACAGAGACCCAGTACTTC. This translates into CASSLNRGTETQYF.

V gene TRBV29-1 combines with J gene TRBJ2-1, with D possibly TRBD2 on 6 matching bases. This CDR3 contains 13 residues. Germline V gene lookup returns CDR1 SQVTM and CDR2 ANQGSEA. Trimming took 0 bases from V and 15 from J, leaving 18 bases between them. The CDR3 DNA follows: TGCAGCGTTGAAGATCCTCCTTTGGAGGGTAGGTTCTTC. It encodes CSVEDPPLEGRFF.

This clonotype showed up just a few times. This chain connects TRBV7-2 to TRBJ1-1; tentatively, D is TRBD1 (6 bases). In germline, CDR1 is SGHTA, CDR2 FQGNSA. Deletions cut 1 base from V and 2 bases from J, with 11 bases between. This CDR3 is built from 15 residues. The CDR3 protein is CASSLGGPGNTEAFF. In DNA form, the CDR3 reads TGTGCCAGCAGCTTAGGGGGGCCGGGAAACACTGAAGCTTTCTTT.

As to this clonotype: A much larger clone sits a single nucleotide away, making a read error possible. The CDR3 region has the DNA TGTGCCAGCACGGCCGGGTTGGAGACCCAGTTCTTC. Translation gives CASTAGLETQFF. The gene calls are TRBV6-5 and TRBJ2-1, with no clear D. V shed 7 bases and J shed 13 bases, with 17 bases lying between them. The CDR3 spans 12 residues. Germline CDR1 reads MNHEY; CDR2 reads SVGAGI.

The chain links TRBV29-1 to TRBJ1-1; unclear D gene. Between the trimmed V and J ends, which lost 7 bases and 0 bases, there was a span of 9 bases. This CDR3 contains 12 residues. Germline CDR1 is SQVTM and CDR2 is ANQGSEA. The CDR3 region is CSGGLLNTEAFF. The CDR3 nucleotides read TGCAGCGGGGGTTTGTTGAACACTGAAGCTTTCTTT.

The sample holds many counts of this clonotype. This CDR3 reads CSAVEGDNEQFF. The CDR3 DNA is TGCAGTGCTGTCGAGGGGGACAATGAGCAGTTCTTC. This chain connects TRBV20-1 to TRBJ2-1, with D possibly matching TRBD1 (6 bases). V lost 5 bases to trimming and J lost 5 bases, with 10 bases between them. The CDR3 sequence is 12 residues long. Germline V gene lookup returns CDR1 DFQATT and CDR2 SNEGSKA (reference sequence).

V gene TRBV2 combines with J gene TRBJ2-3, with TRBD2 matching 10 bases. Germline assignment: CDR1 SNHLY and CDR2 FYNNEI. Germline trimming cut 0 bases from V and 3 bases from J; bases unmatched to any gene: 6. The CDR3 covers 17 residues. The CDR3 bases are TGTGCCAGCAGTGAAGCGCGGAGCGGGGGGGGGACAGATACGCAGTATTTT. It translates to CASSEARSGGGTDTQYF. Drawing the rest from reference TRBV2 and TRBJ2-3, the complete variable domain is EPEVTQTPSHQVTQMGQEVILRCVPISNHLYFYWYRQILGQKVEFLVSFYNNEISEKSEIFDDQFSVERPDGSNFTLKIRSTKLEDSAMYFCASSEARSGGGTDTQYFGPGTRLTVL.

About this clonotype: This clone may be a read error of a much larger clone one base away. The CDR3 protein is CAGSSKGLVSSYEQYF. As DNA, the CDR3 is TGTGCCGGCAGCTCGAAGGGACTAGTTAGCTCCTACGAGCAGTACTTC. V and J are TRBV7-2 and TRBJ2-7, with 8 bases lining up with TRBD2. From germline, CDR1 is SGHTA and CDR2 FQGNSA. The CDR3 runs to 16 residues.

About this clonotype itself: This may be a read error: a much more frequent sequence differs by one nucleotide. The V call is TRBV28, the J call TRBJ2-5, with TRBD1 as a possible D gene (6 bases). In germline, CDR1 is MDHEN, CDR2 SYDVKM. V lost 6 bases and J 11 bases, leaving 46 bases between the germline ends. The CDR3 contains 22 residues. The CDR3 sequence: CASSPNLGALDWIGTPFYGQYF. CDR3 nucleotide sequence: TGTGCCAGCAGCCCAAACTTAGGCGCGCTCGATTGGATCGGGACACCATTCTACGGGCAGTACTTC. Using reference TRBV28 and TRBJ2-5 for the parts outside the CDR3, the full variable domain is DVKVTQSSRYLVKRTGEKVFLECVQDMDHENMFWYRQDPGLGLRLIYFSYDVKMKEKGDIPEGYSVSREKKERFSLILESASTNQTSMYLCASSPNLGALDWIGTPFYGQYFGPGTRLLVL.

This rearrangement joins TRBV7-2 to TRBJ2-7, with TRBD1 matching over 12 bases. CDR3 length equals 14 residues. Unmatched junction bases numbered 9, after V lost 10 bases and J lost 5 bases. CDR1 SGHTA and CDR2 FQGNSA come from the germline V gene. CDR3 sequence reads: CANSSWDRGHEQYF. The CDR3 nucleotides read TGTGCCAACAGTTCGTGGGACAGGGGGCACGAGCAGTACTTC. The complete variable domain, with remaining parts taken from reference TRBV7-2 and TRBJ2-7, reads GAGVSQSPSNKVTEKGKDVELRCDPISGHTALYWYRQSLGQGLEFLIYFQGNSAPDKSGLPSDRFSAERTGGSVSTLTIQRTQQEDSAVYLCANSSWDRGHEQYFGPGTRLTVT.

By sample fraction, this clonotype is medium-sized. The chain uses TRBV10-3 and TRBJ2-7; a possible D gene is TRBD2 (6 bases). V gave up 0 bases and J gave up 0 bases, with 12 bases separating them. Germline V gives CDR1 ENHRY, CDR2 SYGVKD. This CDR3 region has 16 residues. CDR3 bases: TGTGCCATCAGTGAGTCGGAACGGGGGAGCTCCTACGAGCAGTACTTC. It translates to CAISESERGSSYEQYF.

This clonotype was picked up a small number of times. This may arise from a read error, as a much more abundant clone is one base away. The chain links TRBV11-2 to TRBJ1-2; 8 bases agree with TRBD1. This CDR3 has 13 amino acids. The V segment lost 7 bases and the J segment 5 bases; nucleotides outside the gene matches: 6. Germline V gives CDR1 SGHAT, CDR2 FQNNGV. The CDR3 DNA follows: TGTGCCAGCATCCCCGGGACAGGATATGGCTACACCTTC. Encoded protein: CASIPGTGYGYTF.

A remark on this clonotype: A read error may be the cause here, since a much bigger clone is one base away. For the CDR3, the DNA is TGTGCCAGCAGCGCGTTTGTGACCCAAGGGACCCAGTACTTC. This gives the protein CASSAFVTQGTQYF. The rearrangement uses TRBV7-8 and TRBJ2-5; D not certain. This CDR3 is built from 14 residues. Germline assignment: CDR1 SGHVS and CDR2 FQNEAQ. Complete variable domain (other parts from reference TRBV7-8 and TRBJ2-5): GAGVSQSPRYKVAKRGQDVALRCDPISGHVSLFWYQQALGQGPEFLTYFQNEAQLDKSGLPSDRFFAERPEGSVSTLKIQRTQQEDSAVYLCASSAFVTQGTQYFGPGTRLLVL.